These T cell receptor beta chains were read from a single sample in a study of graft-versus-host responses after intestinal transplantation. TCRdb keeps only in-frame clones here, not all; method: immunoSEQ multiplex PCR. The sample has about 120,000 clones, about 93% seen once. Antigens for these TCRs are unknown. The specimen was unstimulated CD4+ T cells sorted from spleen or lymph node cells, collected before intestinal transplant. These receptors originate from a human donor who received an intestinal transplant. CDR3s include the opening cysteine and the closing phenylalanine or tryptophan. The D gene is left open where the match is weak. The size field is filled for only some rows; it gives once, few, many or a size class.

TGCAGCGCCGATAGGGGGTACACTGAAGCTTTCTTT,CSADRGYTEAFF,NA,TRBJ1-1,NA,TRBV29-1
TGTGCCGGAAGGATCAACACTGAAGCTTTCTTT,CAGRINTEAFF,NA,TRBJ1-1,NA,TRBV30
TGTGCCAGCAGCCCCCTGGACAGGGGGACCTACGAGCAGTACTTC,CASSPLDRGTYEQYF,NA,TRBJ2-7,TRBD1,TRBV6-1
TGTGCCAGCAGCCAAGATTGGACGGCCTTCTACGAGCAGTACTTC,CASSQDWTAFYEQYF,once,TRBJ2-7,NA,TRBV14
TGTGCCTGCCCCGGACTAGCCGGGGAGACCCAGTACTTC,CACPGLAGETQYF,NA,TRBJ2-5,TRBD2,TRBV30
TGTGCCAGCAGCCTGGGACTAGCGGGAGGTTCATGGGCAGATACGCAGTATTTT,CASSLGLAGGSWADTQYF,NA,TRBJ2-3,TRBD2,TRBV5-4
TGTGCCAGCAGTGATATGAAAGGGCTTATTCCTGGCTACACCTTC,CASSDMKGLIPGYTF,once,TRBJ1-2,NA,TRBV25-1
TGTGCCAGCAGTTACGGGGGGGACCTGACAGGGGGCTACACCTTC,CASSYGGDLTGGYTF,NA,TRBJ1-2,TRBD1,TRBV6-5
TGTGCCAGCAGTGGTATGTCCTACGAGCAGTACTTC,CASSGMSYEQYF,NA,TRBJ2-7,NA,TRBV27
TGCGCCAGCAGCCAAGCTCTGAGACTCGAGGCGTCGTTCTTC,CASSQALRLEASFF,NA,TRBJ2-1,NA,TRBV4-1
TGTGCCAGCACTAGCGGGCAAAGGGGGACCCAGTACTTC,CASTSGQRGTQYF,NA,TRBJ2-5,TRBD2,TRBV2
TGTGCCGGGCGTGGGGGGGTCACAGATACGCAGTATTTT,CAGRGGVTDTQYF,NA,TRBJ2-3,TRBD2,TRBV28
TGCAGCGTGGAGGGGGGTTTCTCGCGATTCTACAATGAGCAGTTCTTC,CSVEGGFSRFYNEQFF,NA,TRBJ2-1,NA,TRBV29-1
TGTGCCAGCAGCGTAGAAGGTCGAGGGCGGGGGACTGAAGCTTTCTTT,CASSVEGRGRGTEAFF,NA,TRBJ1-1,NA,TRBV9
TGTGCCAGCAGCGAGGGGACTAGACCTCAAGAGACCCAGTACTTC,CASSEGTRPQETQYF,NA,TRBJ2-5,TRBD2,TRBV9
TGTGCCAGCAGCTTAAAAGGACGCGCAGATACGCAGTATTTT,CASSLKGRADTQYF,NA,TRBJ2-3,NA,TRBV7-8
TGTGCCAGTAGTATAGATGGGATGACAGAGGCTTTCTTT,CASSIDGMTEAFF,NA,TRBJ1-1,NA,TRBV19
TGTGCCTTATCAACAGGCGACTATGGCTACACCTTC,CALSTGDYGYTF,NA,TRBJ1-2,NA,TRBV30
TGTGCCAGCTCCCCCGGGACAGGGTCTGTCTGGAATGAGCAGTTCTTC,CASSPGTGSVWNEQFF,NA,TRBJ2-1,TRBD1,TRBV18
TGTGCCAGCAGTTACTCTATCGGGACAGGGGGAAACACCATATATTTT,CASSYSIGTGGNTIYF,once,TRBJ1-3,TRBD1,TRBV6-5
TGTGCCAGCAGCTTGGCCGGGACAGCCTATAAGGATGGCTACACCTTC,CASSLAGTAYKDGYTF,NA,TRBJ1-2,TRBD1,TRBV7-6
TGTGCCAGCAGTAAGGGGGACACTGAAGCTTTCTTT,CASSKGDTEAFF,NA,TRBJ1-1,NA,TRBV28
TGTGCCAGCAGTTTATCGGCTAGCGGGACGCCCTACGAGCAGTACTTC,CASSLSASGTPYEQYF,NA,TRBJ2-7,TRBD2,TRBV27
TGTGCCTGGAGTGTACTTCACGAGCAGTACTTC,CAWSVLHEQYF,NA,TRBJ2-7,NA,TRBV30
TGTGCCACCCGAGACGGCGGGAGCCACAATGAGCAGTTCTTC,CATRDGGSHNEQFF,NA,TRBJ2-1,TRBD2,TRBV6-1
TGCGCCAGCAGCTGGGGCCAAGAGACCCAGTACTTC,CASSWGQETQYF,few,TRBJ2-5,NA,TRBV5-1
TGTGCCAGCAGTCCCTCCTACGAGCAGTACTTC,CASSPSYEQYF,once,TRBJ2-7,NA,TRBV6-5
TGCGCCAGCAGCTTGACTGGAAATTCGGGCTCCGAAGAGCAGTACTTC,CASSLTGNSGSEEQYF,NA,TRBJ2-7,NA,TRBV5-1
TGTGCCAGCAGCTTGGGGGCTGTCCAAGAGACCCAGTACTTC,CASSLGAVQETQYF,NA,TRBJ2-5,NA,TRBV5-8
TGCGCCAGCAGCTCCCCCGGGGACCCCAGGGAGCAGTTCTTC,CASSSPGDPREQFF,NA,TRBJ2-1,NA,TRBV5-1
TGTGCCAGCAGCGTCGGACAGGCGTCCTACGAGCAGTACTTC,CASSVGQASYEQYF,NA,TRBJ2-7,TRBD1,TRBV7-8
TGTGCCAGCTCGTCTAGACAGGGAGATACGCAGTATTTT,CASSSRQGDTQYF,NA,TRBJ2-3,TRBD1,TRBV18
TGCGCCAGCAGCTTGATTGGTGGAGAGACAGATACGCAGTATTTT,CASSLIGGETDTQYF,once,TRBJ2-3,NA,TRBV5-1
TGTGCCAGCACTCGGTTCGGGGGGCAGAACGGGGAGCTGTTTTTT,CASTRFGGQNGELFF,NA,TRBJ2-2,NA,TRBV2
TGTGCCAGCAGCTTAGTATCGGCAGGGAACTATGGCTACACCTTC,CASSLVSAGNYGYTF,few,TRBJ1-2,NA,TRBV7-9
TGTGCCAGCATCATCCGGGACAGGGGTCAGCCCCAGCATTTT,CASIIRDRGQPQHF,NA,TRBJ1-5,TRBD1,TRBV6-1